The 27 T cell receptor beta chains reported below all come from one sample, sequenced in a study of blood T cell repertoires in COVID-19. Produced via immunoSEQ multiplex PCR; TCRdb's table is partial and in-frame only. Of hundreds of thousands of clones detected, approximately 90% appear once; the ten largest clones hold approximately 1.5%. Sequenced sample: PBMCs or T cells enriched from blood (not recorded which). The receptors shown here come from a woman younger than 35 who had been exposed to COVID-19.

The CDR3, as DNA: TGTGCCAGCTACAACCAAGTTCCCAGACAGACCCTCCACTTT. It codes for CASYNQVPRQTLHF. The chain uses TRBV28 and TRBJ1-6, with D tentatively TRBD1 (5 bases). Trimming stripped 8 bases from V and 14 bases from J, with 22 bases between. The CDR3 extends over 14 amino acids. Looked up from germline, CDR1 is MDHEN and CDR2 is SYDVKM.

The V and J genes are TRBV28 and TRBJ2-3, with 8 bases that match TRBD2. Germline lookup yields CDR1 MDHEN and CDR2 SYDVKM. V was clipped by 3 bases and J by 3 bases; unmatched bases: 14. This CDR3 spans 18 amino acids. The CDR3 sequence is CASSFSGMSPRETDTQYF. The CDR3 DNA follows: TGTGCCAGCAGTTTTAGCGGGATGTCGCCCCGGGAGACAGATACGCAGTATTTT.

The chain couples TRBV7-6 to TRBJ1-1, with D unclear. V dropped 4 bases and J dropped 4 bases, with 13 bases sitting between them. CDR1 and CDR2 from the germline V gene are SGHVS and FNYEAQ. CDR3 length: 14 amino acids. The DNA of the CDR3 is TGTGCCAGCAGCTCATCGACGGCGGCCACTGAAGCTTTCTTT. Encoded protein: CASSSSTAATEAFF.

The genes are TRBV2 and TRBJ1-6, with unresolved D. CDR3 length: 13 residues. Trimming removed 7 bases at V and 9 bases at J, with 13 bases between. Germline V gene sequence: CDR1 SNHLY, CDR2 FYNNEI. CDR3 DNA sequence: TGTGCCAGCAATGACTTCTGGGCTTCACCCCTCCACTTT. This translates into CASNDFWASPLHF.

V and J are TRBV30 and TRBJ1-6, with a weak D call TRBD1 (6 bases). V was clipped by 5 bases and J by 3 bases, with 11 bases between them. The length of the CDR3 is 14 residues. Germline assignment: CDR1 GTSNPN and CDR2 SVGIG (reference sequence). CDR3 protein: CAWDTGNYNSPLHF. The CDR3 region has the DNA TGTGCCTGGGATACAGGGAACTATAATTCACCCCTCCACTTT.

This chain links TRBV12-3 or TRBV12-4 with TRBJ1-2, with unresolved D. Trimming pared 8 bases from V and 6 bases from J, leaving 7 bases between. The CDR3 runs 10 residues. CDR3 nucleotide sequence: TGTGCCAGCGGCCCCAATGGCTACACCTTC. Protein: CASGPNGYTF.

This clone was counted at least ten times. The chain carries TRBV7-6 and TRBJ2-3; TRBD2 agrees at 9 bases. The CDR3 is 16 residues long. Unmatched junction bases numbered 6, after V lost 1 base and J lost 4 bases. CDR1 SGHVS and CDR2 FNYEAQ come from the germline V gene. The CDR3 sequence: CASSLGLGGGADTQYF. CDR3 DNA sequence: TGTGCCAGCAGCTTAGGTCTGGGCGGGGGGGCAGATACGCAGTATTTT.

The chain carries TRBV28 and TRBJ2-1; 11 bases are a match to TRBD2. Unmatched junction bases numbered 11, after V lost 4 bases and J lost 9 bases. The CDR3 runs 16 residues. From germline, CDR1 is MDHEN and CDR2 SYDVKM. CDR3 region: CASSSPAIAGGGEQFF. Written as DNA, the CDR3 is TGTGCCAGCAGTTCGCCCGCTATAGCGGGGGGGGGTGAGCAGTTCTTC.

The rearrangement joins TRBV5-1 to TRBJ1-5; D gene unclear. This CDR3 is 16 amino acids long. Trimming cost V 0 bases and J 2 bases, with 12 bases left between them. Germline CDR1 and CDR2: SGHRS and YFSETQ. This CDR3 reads CASSLGPREGNQPQHF. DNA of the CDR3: TGCGCCAGCAGCTTGGGTCCGAGGGAGGGCAATCAGCCCCAGCATTTT.

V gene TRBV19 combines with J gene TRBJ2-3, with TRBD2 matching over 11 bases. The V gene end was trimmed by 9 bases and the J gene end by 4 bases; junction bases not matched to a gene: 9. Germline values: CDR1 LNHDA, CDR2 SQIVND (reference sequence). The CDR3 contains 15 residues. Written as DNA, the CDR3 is TGTGCCAGCTCCGTAGCGGGGGGGCCAGCAGATACGCAGTATTTT. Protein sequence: CASSVAGGPADTQYF.

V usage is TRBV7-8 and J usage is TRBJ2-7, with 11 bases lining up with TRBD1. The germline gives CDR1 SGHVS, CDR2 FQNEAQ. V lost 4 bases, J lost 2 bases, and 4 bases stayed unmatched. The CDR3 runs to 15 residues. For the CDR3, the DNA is TGTGCCAGCAGCTCGCGGGACAGGGGGGCCTACGAGCAGTACTTC. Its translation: CASSSRDRGAYEQYF.

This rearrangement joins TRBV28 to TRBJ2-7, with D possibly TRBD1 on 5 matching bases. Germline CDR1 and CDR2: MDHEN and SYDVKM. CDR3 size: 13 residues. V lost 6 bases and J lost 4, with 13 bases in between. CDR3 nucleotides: TGTGCCAGCAGCAGACAGTTTTTATACGAGCAGTACTTC. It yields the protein CASSRQFLYEQYF.

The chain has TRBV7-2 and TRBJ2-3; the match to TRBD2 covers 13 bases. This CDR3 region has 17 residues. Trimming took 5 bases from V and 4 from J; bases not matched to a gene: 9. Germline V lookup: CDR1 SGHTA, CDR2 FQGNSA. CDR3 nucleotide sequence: TGTGCCAGCAGCCCACCACTAGCGGGGGGGCCCGCAGATACGCAGTATTTT. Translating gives CASSPPLAGGPADTQYF.

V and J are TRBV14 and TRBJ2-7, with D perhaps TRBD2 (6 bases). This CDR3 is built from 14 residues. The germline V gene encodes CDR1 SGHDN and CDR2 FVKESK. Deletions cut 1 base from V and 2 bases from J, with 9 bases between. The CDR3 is CASSQVGGTYEQYF. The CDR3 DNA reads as TGTGCCAGCAGCCAAGTCGGGGGAACCTACGAGCAGTACTTC.

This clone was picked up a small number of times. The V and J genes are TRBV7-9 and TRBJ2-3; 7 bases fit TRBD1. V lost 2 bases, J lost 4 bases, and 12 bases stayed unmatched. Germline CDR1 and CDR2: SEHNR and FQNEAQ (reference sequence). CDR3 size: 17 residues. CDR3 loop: CASSLKETGWFADTQYF. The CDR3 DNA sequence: TGTGCCAGCAGCTTAAAGGAGACAGGGTGGTTCGCAGATACGCAGTATTTT. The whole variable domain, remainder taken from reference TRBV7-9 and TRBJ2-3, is DTGVSQNPRHKITKRGQNVTFRCDPISEHNRLYWYRQTLGQGPEFLTYFQNEAQLEKSRLLSDRFSAERPKGSFSTLEIQRTEQGDSAMYLCASSLKETGWFADTQYFGPGTRLTVL.

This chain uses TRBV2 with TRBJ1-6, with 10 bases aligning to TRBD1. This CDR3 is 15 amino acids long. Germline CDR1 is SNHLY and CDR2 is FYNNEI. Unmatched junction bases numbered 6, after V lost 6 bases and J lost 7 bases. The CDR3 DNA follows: TGTGCCAGCAGAGATCCGGGACAGGGGAATTCACCCCTCCACTTT. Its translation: CASRDPGQGNSPLHF.

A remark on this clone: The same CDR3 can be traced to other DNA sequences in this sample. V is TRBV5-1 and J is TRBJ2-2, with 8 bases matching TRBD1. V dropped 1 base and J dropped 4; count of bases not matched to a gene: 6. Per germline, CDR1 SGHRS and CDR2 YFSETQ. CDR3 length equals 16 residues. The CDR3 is CASSLQGQGGTGELFF. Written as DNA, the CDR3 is TGCGCCAGCAGCTTGCAAGGACAGGGTGGCACCGGGGAGCTGTTTTTT.

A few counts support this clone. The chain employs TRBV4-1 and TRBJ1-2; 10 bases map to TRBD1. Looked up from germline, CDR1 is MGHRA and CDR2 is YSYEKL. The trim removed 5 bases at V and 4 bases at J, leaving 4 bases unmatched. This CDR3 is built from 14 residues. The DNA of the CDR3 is TGCGCCAGCAGCGTCCGGGACAGGGGCTATGGCTACACCTTC. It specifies CASSVRDRGYGYTF.

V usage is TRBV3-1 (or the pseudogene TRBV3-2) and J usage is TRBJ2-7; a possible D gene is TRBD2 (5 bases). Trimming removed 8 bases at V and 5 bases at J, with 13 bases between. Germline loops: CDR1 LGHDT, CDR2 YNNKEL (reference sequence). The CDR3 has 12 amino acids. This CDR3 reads CASHNGVDEQYF. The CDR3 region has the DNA TGTGCCAGCCATAACGGGGTCGACGAGCAGTACTTC.

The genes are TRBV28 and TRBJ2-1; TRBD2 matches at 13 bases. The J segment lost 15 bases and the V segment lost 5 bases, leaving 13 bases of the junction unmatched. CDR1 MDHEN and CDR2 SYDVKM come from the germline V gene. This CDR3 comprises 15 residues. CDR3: CASSTGLGLAGQGFF. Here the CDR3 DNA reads TGTGCCAGCAGTACGGGGTTGGGACTAGCGGGACAGGGGTTCTTC.

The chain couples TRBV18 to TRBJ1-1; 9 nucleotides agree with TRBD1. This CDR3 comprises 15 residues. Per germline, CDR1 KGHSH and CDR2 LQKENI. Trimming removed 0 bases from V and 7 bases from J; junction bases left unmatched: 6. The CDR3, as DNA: TGTGCCAGCTCACCACCGTGGGACAGGGAACTTGAAGCTTTCTTT. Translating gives CASSPPWDRELEAFF.

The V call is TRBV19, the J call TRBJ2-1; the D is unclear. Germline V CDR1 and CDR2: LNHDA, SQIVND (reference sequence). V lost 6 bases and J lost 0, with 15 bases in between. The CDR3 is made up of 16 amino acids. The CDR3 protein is CASRSLIKSSYNEQFF. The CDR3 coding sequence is TGTGCCAGTAGATCTCTAATCAAGAGCTCCTACAATGAGCAGTTCTTC.

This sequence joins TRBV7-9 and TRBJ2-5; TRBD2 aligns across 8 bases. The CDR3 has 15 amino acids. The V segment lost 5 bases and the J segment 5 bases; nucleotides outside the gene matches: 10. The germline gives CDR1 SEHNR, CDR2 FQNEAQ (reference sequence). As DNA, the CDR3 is TGTGCCAGCAGCCCCGAGCGGGGGCCGGGGGAGACCCAGTACTTC. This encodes CASSPERGPGETQYF.

CDR3 residues: CASSSGQGVDTGELFF. CDR3 in DNA: TGTGCCAGCAGCTCCGGACAGGGTGTTGACACCGGGGAGCTGTTTTTT. The rearrangement links TRBV11-3 to TRBJ2-2; TRBD1 aligns across 8 bases. The V gene end was trimmed by 4 bases and the J gene end by 3 bases; junction bases not matched to a gene: 7. Per the germline V gene, CDR1 is SGHNT and CDR2 is YENEEA. The CDR3 covers 16 residues.

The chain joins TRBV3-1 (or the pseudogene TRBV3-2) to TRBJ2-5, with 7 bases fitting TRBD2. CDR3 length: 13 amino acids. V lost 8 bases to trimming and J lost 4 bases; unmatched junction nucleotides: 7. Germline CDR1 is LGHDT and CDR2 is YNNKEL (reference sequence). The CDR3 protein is CASSPSGVETQYF. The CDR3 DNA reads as TGTGCCAGCTCGCCTAGCGGTGTAGAGACCCAGTACTTC.

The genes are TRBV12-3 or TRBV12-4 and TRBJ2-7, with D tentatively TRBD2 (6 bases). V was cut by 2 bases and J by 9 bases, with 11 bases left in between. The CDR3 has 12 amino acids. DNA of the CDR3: TGTGCCAGCAGTTTAACCCGGGACTTGCAGTACTTC. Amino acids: CASSLTRDLQYF.

In nucleotides, the CDR3 is TGTGCCAGCAGTTTTCAGGTATGGCCCCAGCATTTT. Residues: CASSFQVWPQHF. V is TRBV12-3 or TRBV12-4 and J is TRBJ1-5; the D is unclear. There are 12 residues in the CDR3. Trimming left V 3 bases short and J 9 bases short, with 9 bases between.